This T cell receptor (beta chain) came from a study of cytomegalovirus exposure and HLA in healthy donors. About the study: Earlier, 95 million to 120 million unique TCR beta sequences were recovered from about 200 million T cells by an analysis. Study observations and caveats: It has been reported that TCR beta sequences accurately predicted the HLA-A and HLA-B alleles of most subjects.

In the case of this clone: The antigen remains undetermined.

Vbeta (60) and Jbeta (13) primers were used in the PCR. Produced via immunoSEQ multiplex PCR; TCRdb's table is partial and in-frame only. The table includes 90,000 to 120,000 clones, less than 85% detected once. The sequenced sample was PBMCs. The receptor comes from a woman between 40 and 50 years old in good health and CMV-seropositive.

The CDR3 nucleotides read TGTGCCAGCAGCCCGGGGACTAGTTCTGATACGCAGTATTTT. Protein product: CASSPGTSSDTQYF. The chain employs TRBV7-9 and TRBJ2-3; 8 bases are a match to TRBD2. Per germline, CDR1 SEHNR and CDR2 FQNEAQ (reference sequence). This CDR3 spans 14 amino acids. The V gene end was trimmed by 5 bases and the J gene end by 6 bases; junction bases not matched to a gene: 7.